This T cell receptor (beta chain) was identified in a study of control samples from healthy donors and cancer patients. This clone was recorded many times. Sequencing was performed with immunoSEQ multiplex PCR; in TCRdb, only in-frame clones are kept and a portion is missing. The sample shows hundreds of thousands of clones, 90% of them seen only once. CDR3 length: 15 residues. Trimming at V came to 0 bases and at J to 8 bases, leaving 7 bases not matched to a gene. Germline CDR1 SEHNR, CDR2 FQNEAQ (reference sequence). This sequence joins TRBV7-9 and TRBJ1-2, with 9 bases aligning to TRBD1. The sequenced sample consisted of PBMCs. The TCR originated in a man aged 40-49 years with head and neck cancer. The CDR3, as DNA: TGTGCCAGCAGCTTAGCACAGGGGGCGTCTCAGGGCTACACCTTC. It codes for CASSLAQGASQGYTF. The full variable domain, in which reference TRBV7-9 and TRBJ1-2 provide the parts outside the CDR3, is DTGVSQNPRHKITKRGQNVTFRCDPISEHNRLYWYRQTLGQGPEFLTYFQNEAQLEKSRLLSDRFSAERPKGSFSTLEIQRTEQGDSAMYLCASSLAQGASQGYTFGSGTRLTVV.